The rows below give T cell receptor beta chains drawn from one sample of a study of T cell responses to AZD1222 COVID-19 vaccine. Some clones are missing from TCRdb's copy, which holds only in-frame ones; the method was immunoSEQ multiplex PCR. The sample lists more than 110,000 clones; about 87% were seen once. The material sequenced was peripheral blood, taken on day 0 of AZD1222 vaccination. The origin of the receptors is an adult in good health. The CDR3 runs from the conserved cysteine through the conserved F or W. D genes are given only for firm matches. Clone size is given for some rows only: seen once, a few or many times, or a class if the clone is expanded.

j_gene,len,d_gene,v_gene,abundance,CDR3nt,CDR3aa
TRBJ1-2,14,TRBD1,TRBV5-1,-,TGCGCCAGCAGCTTGCTGAGGACAGGGGATGGCTACACCTTC,CASSLLRTGDGYTF
TRBJ2-1,13,TRBD2,TRBV2,-,TGTGCCAGCAGCGGAGCGGGGGGCAGTGAGCAGTTCTTC,CASSGAGGSEQFF
TRBJ2-7,13,TRBD2,TRBV6-5,once,TGTGCCAGCAGTAAGCGGGAGTCGAGGGAGCAGTACTTC,CASSKRESREQYF
TRBJ2-1,16,TRBD2,TRBV19,-,TGTGCCAGTAGTAGGGGACTAGCGGGAGGGTTAAATGAGCAGTTCTTC,CASSRGLAGGLNEQFF
TRBJ2-1,12,-,TRBV30,-,TGTGCCTGGAGTCGGGGGGCAGGTGAGCAGTTCTTC,CAWSRGAGEQFF
TRBJ2-1,17,TRBD2,TRBV19,few,TGTGCCAGTAGTATAACGGCGGGAGGGACTATTTACAATGAGCAGTTCTTC,CASSITAGGTIYNEQFF
TRBJ1-2,15,TRBD1,TRBV5-1,-,TGCGCCAGCAGCTTGGAGGGGACAGGGGCTTTTGGCTACACCTTC,CASSLEGTGAFGYTF
TRBJ2-7,17,TRBD1,TRBV23-1,-,TGCGCCAGCAGTCAATTTACTTGGACAGGGCCCTCCTACGAGCAGTACTTC,CASSQFTWTGPSYEQYF
TRBJ1-1,13,-,TRBV3-1/TRBV3-2,-,TGTGCCAGCTCGGCTGGCATGAACACTGAAGCTTTCTTT,CASSAGMNTEAFF
TRBJ2-1,21,TRBD2,TRBV7-3,-,TGTGCCAGCAGCCCGATAACCCTAGCGGGGGGCCGGAGCGGGTCCTACAATGAGCAGTTCTTC,CASSPITLAGGRSGSYNEQFF
TRBJ1-1,13,-,TRBV3-1/TRBV3-2,-,TGTGCCAGCACCCGCCGGGTAGACACTGAAGCTTTCTTT,CASTRRVDTEAFF
TRBJ2-2,17,-,TRBV28,-,TGTGCCAGCAGTTTCGTCAGGGGCAGGACTAACACCGGGGAGCTGTTTTTT,CASSFVRGRTNTGELFF
TRBJ2-3,12,-,TRBV4-2,-,TGTGCCAGCAGCCATTCTATGGATACGCAGTATTTT,CASSHSMDTQYF
TRBJ2-7,16,TRBD1,TRBV2,-,TGTGCCAGCAGTATCTTAGAAGGACAGGGTACCTACGAGCAGTACTTC,CASSILEGQGTYEQYF
TRBJ2-7,14,TRBD1,TRBV6-5,-,TGTGCCAGCAGTTGGCGAAAGACAGGGGACGAGCAGTACTTC,CASSWRKTGDEQYF
TRBJ2-1,16,-,TRBV6-5,-,TGTGCCAGCAGTTCGAGAACTCCGGGACCCTACAATGAGCAGTTCTTC,CASSSRTPGPYNEQFF
TRBJ2-7,14,TRBD2,TRBV5-5,-,TGTGCCAGCAGCCGGGGAGGGCGTTTATGGGAGCAGTACTTC,CASSRGGRLWEQYF
TRBJ2-5,14,-,TRBV7-2,-,TGTGCCAGCAGCTTAGTAACTAGGGCGGAGACCCAGTACTTC,CASSLVTRAETQYF
TRBJ2-7,16,TRBD2,TRBV28,few,TGTGCCAGCAGCATAATATCTAGCGGGAGGCTCTACGAGCAGTACTTC,CASSIISSGRLYEQYF
TRBJ2-7,16,TRBD2,TRBV6-1,-,TGTGCCAGCAGTGGTCTGACTAGCGGGATCCTCTACGAGCAGTACTTC,CASSGLTSGILYEQYF
TRBJ2-1,16,-,TRBV4-3,once,TGCGCCAGCAGCCAAGAAAACCACGGGAGTTCCAATGAGCAGTTCTTC,CASSQENHGSSNEQFF
TRBJ1-4,13,-,TRBV6-2/TRBV6-3,-,TGTGCCAGCAGCCGGACAAGTAATGAAAAACTGTTTTTT,CASSRTSNEKLFF
TRBJ2-1,18,TRBD1,TRBV27,-,TGTGCCAGCAGGCCAAGTCCGGGACAGGGTTTTTCCTACAATGAGCAGTTCTTC,CASRPSPGQGFSYNEQFF
TRBJ1-2,13,-,TRBV27,-,TGTGCCAGCAGTTTCGAATCGAGTCGGGGCTACACCTTC,CASSFESSRGYTF
TRBJ2-3,16,-,TRBV7-9,-,TGTGCCAGCAGCCTCCCTCTCGGGGGAAGTGGAGATACGCAGTATTTT,CASSLPLGGSGDTQYF
TRBJ1-3,12,TRBD1,TRBV3-1/TRBV3-2,-,TGTGCCAGGCCACTAACAGGGGACACCATATATTTT,CARPLTGDTIYF
TRBJ1-4,15,-,TRBV18,-,TGTGCCAGCTCACCACCGACAGAAGCGAGGGAAAAACTGTTTTTT,CASSPPTEAREKLFF
TRBJ1-6,17,-,TRBV4-2,-,TGTGCCAGCAGCCAAACCCGTTTCCAGGAAATTTTTTCACCCCTCCACTTT,CASSQTRFQEIFSPLHF
TRBJ1-5,13,-,TRBV2,-,TGTGCCAGCGTCCGGGAACCAGATCAGCCCCAGCATTTT,CASVREPDQPQHF
TRBJ2-3,14,TRBD2,TRBV27,-,TGTGCCAGCAGCACGGGACTAGAGGGGGATACGCAGTATTTT,CASSTGLEGDTQYF
TRBJ2-1,14,-,TRBV5-4,-,TGTGCCAGCAGCGTCCCCGTGGTAAACAATGAGCAGTTCTTC,CASSVPVVNNEQFF
TRBJ1-5,13,-,TRBV7-9,-,TGTGCCAGCGGGGAAGGACGGGAACAGCCCCAGCATTTT,CASGEGREQPQHF
TRBJ2-1,15,TRBD2,TRBV7-3,-,TGTGCCAGCAGCTTAGGACTAGCGGGAGCGGGTGAGCAGTTCTTC,CASSLGLAGAGEQFF
TRBJ2-7,14,-,TRBV9,once,TGTGCCAGCAGCGTAGGGCAGGGGACCTACGAGCAGTACTTC,CASSVGQGTYEQYF
TRBJ2-2,14,TRBD2,TRBV7-2,-,TGTGCAAGCGGGGGACTCTTGAACACCGGGGAGCTGTTTTTT,CASGGLLNTGELFF
TRBJ2-7,17,TRBD1,TRBV9,-,TGTGCCAGCAGTAAGGGGGCGATTACCTATAGCTCCTACGAGCAGTACTTC,CASSKGAITYSSYEQYF
TRBJ2-3,16,TRBD2,TRBV27,-,TGTGCCAGCAGTTCTCAGCGGGAGGGCCGATCAGATACGCAGTATTTT,CASSSQREGRSDTQYF
TRBJ1-2,13,-,TRBV3-1/TRBV3-2,-,TGTGCCAGCAGCCAAGCAGGTAACTATGGCTACACCTTC,CASSQAGNYGYTF
TRBJ2-6,19,-,TRBV10-1,-,TGCGCCAGCAGTTTCCTTTCGGGTCGAGTTCACTCTGGGGCCAACGTCCTGACTTTC,CASSFLSGRVHSGANVLTF
TRBJ2-4,15,TRBD1,TRBV6-2/TRBV6-3,-,TGTGCCAGCAGTTCTAACTCGGACAGGGGCGACATTCAGTACTTC,CASSSNSDRGDIQYF
TRBJ1-6,17,-,TRBV27,-,TGTGCCAGCAGTTTCACTAAATCGGACATCTATAATTCACCCCTCCACTTT,CASSFTKSDIYNSPLHF
TRBJ2-3,14,-,TRBV15,-,TGTGCCACCGAAAAGTGGGATCGCACAGATACGCAGTATTTT,CATEKWDRTDTQYF
TRBJ2-3,15,TRBD2,TRBV29-1,-,TGCAGCGTCGACGGCGGCGGGAGGGCCACAGATACGCAGTATTTT,CSVDGGGRATDTQYF
TRBJ1-6,15,-,TRBV15,-,TGTGCCACCAGCAGATCAGGGATTTCTGGGTCACCCCTCCACTTT,CATSRSGISGSPLHF
TRBJ1-2,14,TRBD1,TRBV19,-,TGTGCCAGTAGTATGCGGGACAGGGATAGTGGCTACACCTTC,CASSMRDRDSGYTF
TRBJ1-1,13,-,TRBV14,once,TGTGCCAGCAGGTTACCGGGGAGCACTGAAGCTTTCTTT,CASRLPGSTEAFF